This T cell receptor (beta chain) is drawn from a study of blood T cell repertoires in COVID-19. Across the whole study: T cells, B-cell-depleted T cells, or PBMCs provided the cDNA or gDNA that served as material.

This clone turned up a few times. Produced via immunoSEQ multiplex PCR; TCRdb's table is partial and in-frame only. In the table there are tens of thousands of clones, 79% of which are singletons. Sequenced sample: peripheral blood. The receptor was isolated from a man aged 55 to 70 with acute or convalescent COVID-19.

The CDR3 DNA sequence: TGTGCCAGCAGCCAAGGGGCTAGCGAAGCGGTCAATGAGCAGTTCTTC. Its protein product is CASSQGASEAVNEQFF. This sequence joins TRBV14 and TRBJ2-1, with D tentatively TRBD2 (6 bases). The germline V gene encodes CDR1 SGHDN and CDR2 FVKESK. V was trimmed by 1 base and J by 6 bases, leaving 16 bases between them. The CDR3 runs to 16 residues. Full variable domain (remainder filled in from reference TRBV14 and TRBJ2-1): EAGVTQFPSHSVIEKGQTVTLRCDPISGHDNLYWYRRVMGKEIKFLLHFVKESKQDESGMPNNRFLAERTGGTYSTLKVQPAELEDSGVYFCASSQGASEAVNEQFFGPGTRLTVL.